This entry is about one TCR beta chain. There are 16 residues in the CDR3. The V and J ends lost 2 bases and 1 base respectively, with 9 bases between them. Germline CDR1 reads SEHNR; CDR2 reads FQNEAQ (reference sequence). TCRdb reanalysed the PCR reads using MiXCR and keeps one entry per CDR3 protein. The sample has fewer than 100,000 distinct CDR3 sequences; under 65% are singletons. This specimen belongs to a study of CDR3 diversity in severe acne. This sequence joins TRBV7-9 and TRBJ2-6; no reliable D call. The source of this sequence is a male donor in good health, without acne. Specimen: blood. Written as DNA, the CDR3 is TGTGCCAGCAGCTTATTCGACCTTTCTGGGGCCAACGTCCTGACTTTC. Protein sequence: CASSLFDLSGANVLTF.